Below, 2 T cell receptor beta chains from the same sample are listed, as sequenced in a study of blood T cells in healthy people across ages. A second about 7 to 12 cycle PCR used barcoded and J-beta primers. TCRdb reanalysed the 5' RACE reads using MiXCR and keeps one entry per CDR3 protein. The sample lists about 510,000 distinct CDR3 sequences; 27% were seen once. The sample was also reused in another study, on T cells of mothers and their children.

The sequencing input was blood. The receptor source for this set is a boy aged 2 to 10 in good health.

With regard to this clonotype: A much larger clone sits a single nucleotide away, making a read error possible. The chain joins TRBV6-5 to TRBJ2-2; D is unresolved. The germline V gene has CDR1 MNHEY and CDR2 SVGAGI. Between the trimmed V and J ends, which lost 2 bases and 0 bases, there was a span of 4 bases. CDR3 length: 14 amino acids. The DNA of the CDR3 is TGTGCCAGCAGTTACGGGCCGAACACCGGGGAGCTGTTTTTT. Encoded protein: CASSYGPNTGELFF.

There are a few counts of this clonotype. This sequence joins TRBV9 and TRBJ2-4; 9 nucleotides agree with TRBD1. Trimming took 4 bases from V and 4 from J; bases not matched to a gene: 12. CDR1 and CDR2 (germline): SGDLS, YYNGEE. This CDR3 has 17 residues. The DNA of the CDR3 is TGTGCCAGCAGCTTAGACGGGACAGGGAAGAGGAAAAACATTCAGTACTTC. Translation gives CASSLDGTGKRKNIQYF.